This TCR beta chain was documented in a study of T cell clonotyping in hematopoietic cell transplantation. Assay: immunoSEQ multiplex PCR; the TCRdb copy retains only in-frame clones and omits some. The sample includes about 69,000 clones, roughly 95% of them seen just once. Germline CDR1 and CDR2: MNHNS and SASEGT. V lost 4 bases to trimming and J lost 1 base; unmatched junction nucleotides: 4. The CDR3 loop spans 15 amino acids. Time point: recipient sample about 28 days before transplant, after cytoreduction. Recipient blood drawn about 28 days pretransplant and days 30, 100, 180 after. The starting material was peripheral blood mononuclear cells, obtained before stem cell transplant. The chain joins TRBV6-1 to TRBJ2-7; 10 nucleotides line up with TRBD2. The clonotype originates from a woman aged 45 to 65 with acute myeloid leukemia. Some clones in this sample may be carry-over from other donors' samples. This CDR3 is CASSVLAGESYEQYF. As DNA, the CDR3 is TGTGCCAGCAGTGTCCTAGCGGGAGAGTCCTACGAGCAGTACTTC.